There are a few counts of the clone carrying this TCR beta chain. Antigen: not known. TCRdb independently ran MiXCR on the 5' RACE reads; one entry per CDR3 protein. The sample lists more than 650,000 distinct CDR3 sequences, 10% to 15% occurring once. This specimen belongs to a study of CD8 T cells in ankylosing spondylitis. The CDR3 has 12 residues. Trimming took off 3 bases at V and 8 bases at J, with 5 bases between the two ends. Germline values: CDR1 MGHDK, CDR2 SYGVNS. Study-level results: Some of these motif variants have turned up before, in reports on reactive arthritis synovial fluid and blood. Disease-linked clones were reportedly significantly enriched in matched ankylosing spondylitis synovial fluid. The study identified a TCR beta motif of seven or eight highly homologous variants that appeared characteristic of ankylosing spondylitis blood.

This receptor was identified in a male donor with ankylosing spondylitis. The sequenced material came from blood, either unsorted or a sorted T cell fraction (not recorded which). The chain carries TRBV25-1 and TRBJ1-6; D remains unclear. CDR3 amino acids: CASSDLYSPLHF. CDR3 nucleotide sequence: TGTGCCAGCAGTGATCTCTATTCACCCCTCCACTTT.